The sequence of this TCR beta chain was determined in a study of control samples from healthy donors and cancer patients. Data came from immunoSEQ multiplex PCR; TCRdb stores just in-frame clones and leaves some out. The repertoire holds around 28,000 clones, approximately 90% seen once, with 13% in the top ten. Germline CDR1 is KGHSH and CDR2 is LQKENI. V lost 6 bases and J lost 4; bases outside the gene matches: 8. The CDR3 covers 15 residues. The origin of this receptor is a man aged 45-65 years with lung cancer. V is TRBV18 and J is TRBJ2-2; TRBD1 matches at 7 bases. The material sequenced was PBMCs. In DNA, the CDR3 is TGTGCCAGCTCCGAAGACAGGGCCGGCACCGGGGAGCTGTTTTTT. Encoded protein: CASSEDRAGTGELFF.